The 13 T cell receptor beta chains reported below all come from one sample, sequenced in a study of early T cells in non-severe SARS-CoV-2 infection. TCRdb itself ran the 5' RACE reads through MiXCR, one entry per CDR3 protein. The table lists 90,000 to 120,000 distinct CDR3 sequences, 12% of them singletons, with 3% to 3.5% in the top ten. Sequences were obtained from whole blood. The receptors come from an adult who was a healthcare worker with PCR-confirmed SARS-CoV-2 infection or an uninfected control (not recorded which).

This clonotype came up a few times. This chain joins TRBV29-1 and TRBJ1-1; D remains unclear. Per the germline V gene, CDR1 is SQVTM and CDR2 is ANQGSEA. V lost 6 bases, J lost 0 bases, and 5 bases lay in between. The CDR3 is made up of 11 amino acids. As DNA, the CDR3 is TGCAGCGTCTTAATGAACACTGAAGCTTTCTTT. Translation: CSVLMNTEAFF.

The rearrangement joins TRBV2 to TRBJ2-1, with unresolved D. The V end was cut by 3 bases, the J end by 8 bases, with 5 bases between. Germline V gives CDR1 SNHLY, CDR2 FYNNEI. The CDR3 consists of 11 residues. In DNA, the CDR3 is TGTGCCAGCAGTGAGGTGGATGAGCAGTTCTTC. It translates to CASSEVDEQFF.

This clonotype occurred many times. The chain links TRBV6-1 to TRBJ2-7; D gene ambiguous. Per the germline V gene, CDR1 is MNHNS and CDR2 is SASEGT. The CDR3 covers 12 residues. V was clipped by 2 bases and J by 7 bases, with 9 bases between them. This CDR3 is CASSESEYEQYF. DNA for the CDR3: TGTGCCAGCAGTGAATCCGAGTATGAGCAGTACTTC.

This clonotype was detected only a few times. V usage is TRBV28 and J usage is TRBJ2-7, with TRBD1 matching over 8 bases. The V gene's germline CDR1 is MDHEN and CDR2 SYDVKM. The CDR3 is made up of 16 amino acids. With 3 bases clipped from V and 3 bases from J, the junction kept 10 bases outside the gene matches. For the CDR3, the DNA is TGTGCCAGCAGTTTCCGCAGGGGGCGAATGAACTACGAGCAGTACTTC. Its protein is CASSFRRGRMNYEQYF. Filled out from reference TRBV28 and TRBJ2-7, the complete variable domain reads DVKVTQSSRYLVKRTGEKVFLECVQDMDHENMFWYRQDPGLGLRLIYFSYDVKMKEKGDIPEGYSVSREKKERFSLILESASTNQTSMYLCASSFRRGRMNYEQYFGPGTRLTVT.

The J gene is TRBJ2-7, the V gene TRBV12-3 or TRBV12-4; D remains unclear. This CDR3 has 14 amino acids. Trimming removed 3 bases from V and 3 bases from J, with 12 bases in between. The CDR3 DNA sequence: TGTGCCAGCAGTTTTGAGGAGAAAAGCTACGAGCAGTACTTC. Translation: CASSFEEKSYEQYF.

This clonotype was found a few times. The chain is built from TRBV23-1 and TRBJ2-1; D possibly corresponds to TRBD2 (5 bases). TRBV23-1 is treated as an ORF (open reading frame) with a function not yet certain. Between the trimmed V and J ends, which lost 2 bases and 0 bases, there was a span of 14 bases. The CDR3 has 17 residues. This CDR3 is CASSQGVGENSYNEQFF. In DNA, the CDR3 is TGCGCCAGCAGTCAAGGAGTCGGGGAAAACTCCTACAATGAGCAGTTCTTC.

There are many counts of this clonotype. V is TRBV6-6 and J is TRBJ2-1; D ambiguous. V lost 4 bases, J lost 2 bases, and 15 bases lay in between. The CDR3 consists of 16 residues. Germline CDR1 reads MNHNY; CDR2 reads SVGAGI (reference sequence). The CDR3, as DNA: TGTGCCAGCAGTTCCCCGGCCTTTGGGGCCTACAATGAGCAGTTCTTC. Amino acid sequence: CASSSPAFGAYNEQFF.

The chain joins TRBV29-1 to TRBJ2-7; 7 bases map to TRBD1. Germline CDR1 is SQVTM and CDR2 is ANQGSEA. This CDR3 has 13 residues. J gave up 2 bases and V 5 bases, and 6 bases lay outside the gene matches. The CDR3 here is CSVSDRVPYEQYF. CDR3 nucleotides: TGCAGCGTTTCAGACAGGGTTCCCTACGAGCAGTACTTC.

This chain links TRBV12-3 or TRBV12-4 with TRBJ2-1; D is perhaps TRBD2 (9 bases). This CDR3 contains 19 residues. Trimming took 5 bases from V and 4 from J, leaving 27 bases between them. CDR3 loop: CASSTRQGSTSGSYNEQFF. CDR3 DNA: TGTGCCAGCAGTACTAGACAGGGGTCTACTAGCGGGTCTTACAATGAGCAGTTCTTC.

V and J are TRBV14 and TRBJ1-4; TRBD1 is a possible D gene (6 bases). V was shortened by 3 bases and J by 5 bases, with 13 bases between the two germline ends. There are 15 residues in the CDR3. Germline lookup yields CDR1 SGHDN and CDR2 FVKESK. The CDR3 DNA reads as TGTGCCAGCAGCCATACAGGGAAGGGAAATGAAAAACTGTTTTTT. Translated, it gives CASSHTGKGNEKLFF.

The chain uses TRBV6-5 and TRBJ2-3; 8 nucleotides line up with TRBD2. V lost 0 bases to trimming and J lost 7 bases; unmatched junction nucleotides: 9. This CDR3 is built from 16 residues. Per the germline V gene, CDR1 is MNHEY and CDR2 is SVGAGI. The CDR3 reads CASSYSGSGSRHTQYF. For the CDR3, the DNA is TGTGCCAGCAGTTACTCGGGGAGCGGGAGTAGACATACGCAGTATTTT.

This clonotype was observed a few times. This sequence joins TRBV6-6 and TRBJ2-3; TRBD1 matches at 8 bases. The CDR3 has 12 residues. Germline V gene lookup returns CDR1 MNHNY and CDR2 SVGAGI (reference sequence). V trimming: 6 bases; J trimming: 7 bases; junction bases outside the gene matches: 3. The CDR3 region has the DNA TGTGCCAGCAGGGACAGGGCCCATACGCAGTATTTT. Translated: CASRDRAHTQYF.

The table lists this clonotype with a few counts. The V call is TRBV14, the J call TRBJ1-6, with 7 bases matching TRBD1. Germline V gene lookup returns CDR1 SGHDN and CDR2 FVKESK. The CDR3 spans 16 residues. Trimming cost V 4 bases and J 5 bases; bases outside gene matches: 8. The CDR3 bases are TGTGCCAGCAGCCTGTCCCAGGGGGGGAATAATTCACCCCTCCACTTT. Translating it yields CASSLSQGGNNSPLHF.